This TCR beta chain derives from a study of cytomegalovirus exposure and HLA in healthy donors. General study points: Previous analysis showed most TCR beta V segments were productive about 90% or about 30% of the time.

Germline V gene lookup returns CDR1 SGHDT and CDR2 YYEEEE. There are 15 residues in the CDR3. The V gene lost 3 bases and the J gene lost 3 bases, with 15 bases spanning the gap. With regard to this clone: Antigen: not known.

PCR employed 60 Vbeta and 13 Jbeta primers. Measured with immunoSEQ multiplex PCR; TCRdb has only the in-frame clones, and not every one. The sample lists approximately 200,000 clones; roughly 72% were seen once. This TCR derives from a man aged 25-45 years in good health and CMV-seronegative. The chain has TRBV5-6 and TRBJ1-1, with D uncertain. Source material: PBMCs. The CDR3 loop reads CASSWTPVVDTEAFF. CDR3 nucleotide sequence: TGTGCCAGCAGCTGGACTCCGGTTGTAGACACTGAAGCTTTCTTT.